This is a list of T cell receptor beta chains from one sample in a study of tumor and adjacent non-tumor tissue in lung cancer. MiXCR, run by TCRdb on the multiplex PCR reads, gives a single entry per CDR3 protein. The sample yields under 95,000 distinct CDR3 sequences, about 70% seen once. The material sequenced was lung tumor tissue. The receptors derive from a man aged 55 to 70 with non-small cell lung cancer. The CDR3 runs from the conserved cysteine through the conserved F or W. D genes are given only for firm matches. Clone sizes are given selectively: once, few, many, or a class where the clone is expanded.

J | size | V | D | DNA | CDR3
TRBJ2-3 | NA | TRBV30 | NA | TGTGCCTGGACTGTACTTGGCAGGGCGACAGATACGCAGTATTTT | CAWTVLGRATDTQYF
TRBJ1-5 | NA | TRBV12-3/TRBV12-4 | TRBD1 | TGTGCCAGCAGGATGGGGACAGGGGGCAATCAGCCCCAGCATTTT | CASRMGTGGNQPQHF
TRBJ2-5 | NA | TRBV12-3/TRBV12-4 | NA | TGTACCAGCAGTTTAGGGGGTATGGCAGCAGAGACCCAGTACTTC | CTSSLGGMAAETQYF
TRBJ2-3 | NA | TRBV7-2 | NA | TGTGCCAGCAATTTAATCAGCGTCGATACGCAGTATTTT | CASNLISVDTQYF
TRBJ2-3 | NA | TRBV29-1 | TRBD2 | TGCAGCGTTGTGCTAGCGGGGGAACCAGATACCCAGTATTTT | CSVVLAGEPDTQYF
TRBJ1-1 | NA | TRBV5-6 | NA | TGTGCCAGCAGCTCGAGACAGATTCGTACGTATGAAGCTTTCTTT | CASSSRQIRTYEAFF
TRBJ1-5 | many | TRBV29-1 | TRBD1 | TGCAGCGTCGCTCAAGGACAGGGAGGCAATCAGCCCCAGCATTTT | CSVAQGQGGNQPQHF
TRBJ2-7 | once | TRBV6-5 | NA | TGTGCCAGCAGCCCCCCAGACGTTCCCACATACAAGCAGTACTTC | CASSPPDVPTYKQYF
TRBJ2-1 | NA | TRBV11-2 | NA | TGTGCCAGTAGCTTAGTGGGGGAACTGCATTACCGAGGGGAGCAGTTGTTC | CASSLVGELHYRGEQLF
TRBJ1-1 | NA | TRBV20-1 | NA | TGCAGTGCTTCCCCGGGCGGGACTGTAGCTTTCTTT | CSASPGGTVAFF
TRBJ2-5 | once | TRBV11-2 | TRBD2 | TGTGCCAGCAGCTTACACGGACTAGGCCTCCAAGCGACCCAGTACTTC | CASSLHGLGLQATQYF
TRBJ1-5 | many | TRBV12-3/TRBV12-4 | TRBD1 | TGTGCCAGCAGACAGGGGGCTGGTAGCAATCAGCCCCAGCATTTT | CASRQGAGSNQPQHF
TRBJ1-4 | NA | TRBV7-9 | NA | TGTGCCAGCAGTCATACCATGGTACGGCTTAATGAAAAACTGTTTTTT | CASSHTMVRLNEKLFF
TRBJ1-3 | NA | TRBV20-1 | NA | TGCAGAGCTATTAAGGGAAACACCATATATTTT | CRAIKGNTIYF